These T cell receptor beta chains were read from a single sample in a study of cytomegalovirus exposure and HLA in healthy donors. Only in-frame clones appear in the TCRdb table, and some are missing; sequencing was by immunoSEQ multiplex PCR. The sample holds over 130,000 clones, 65% to 80% seen once. The sequencing input was PBMCs. Receptors originate from a woman in her twenties or thirties in good health and CMV-seronegative. Each CDR3 is given with its conserved first and last residue. Only some rows state a clone size, as once, few, many or a class for expanded clones.

cdr3_aa clone_size j_call v_call cdr3_length
CASSLLGLAGNTGELFF NA TRBJ2-2 TRBV11-1 17
CASSLADRGVTEAFF few TRBJ1-1 TRBV5-4 15
CASSFTTGTTGTGELFF once TRBJ2-2 TRBV5-1 17
CASSEQGAGTDTQYF NA TRBJ2-3 TRBV6-4 15
CASSLGTSGGAVETQYF NA TRBJ2-5 TRBV7-2 17
CASSPAGGATEAFF NA TRBJ1-1 TRBV7-3 14
CASSSGQGSTDTQYF NA TRBJ2-3 TRBV5-1 15
CAFRVEYTEAFF NA TRBJ1-1 TRBV30 12
CASSRAGTGYLLGLHF NA TRBJ1-6 TRBV11-2 16
CASSSSGVQETQYF NA TRBJ2-5 TRBV18 14
CASSVNTFAQGLGSGNTIYF NA TRBJ1-3 TRBV9 20
CASSPSRGGTDTQYF NA TRBJ2-3 TRBV6-5 15
CASSLGVAGMNTEAFF once TRBJ1-1 TRBV7-9 16
CASSTGTGGAGANEKLFF NA TRBJ1-4 TRBV7-9 18
CASSVAGAGTYNEQFF NA TRBJ2-1 TRBV9 16
CSARDEWEQFF NA TRBJ2-1 TRBV20-1 11
CASSISGLAGVGTGELFF NA TRBJ2-2 TRBV7-9 18